These T cell receptor beta chains were read from a single sample in a study of cytomegalovirus exposure and HLA in healthy donors. Measured with immunoSEQ multiplex PCR; TCRdb has only the in-frame clones, and not every one. The table lists about 210,000 clones, around 79% of them singletons, with roughly 1.9% in the top ten. Source material: PBMCs. The receptors derive from a male donor in good health and CMV-seronegative. CDR3s include the opening cysteine and the closing phenylalanine or tryptophan. A D gene is named only where the DNA matches it firmly. Clone size, where shown, is once, few, many, or a class for clones that have expanded.

>TRBJ2-5|TRBD2|TRBV2|few
TGTGCCAGCAGTGTGCCAGCGGGGGGGGGAGAGACCCAGTACTTC
CASSVPAGGGETQYF
>TRBJ1-2|NA|TRBV7-9|NA
TGTGCCAGCAGCCATATAGGGGCCAACTATGGCTACACCTTC
CASSHIGANYGYTF
>TRBJ1-4|TRBD1|TRBV4-1|once
TGCGCCAGCAGACCCCTGACAGGGGTAGGGGAAAAACTGTTTTTT
CASRPLTGVGEKLFF
>TRBJ2-3|TRBD2|TRBV27|NA
TGTGCCAGCATTCCTAGGACTAGCGGGAGTGGAGATACGCAGTATTTT
CASIPRTSGSGDTQYF
>TRBJ1-2|NA|TRBV7-8|NA
TGTGCCAGCAGCTTACCGGCCCCGGCGGGTGGCTACACCTTC
CASSLPAPAGGYTF
>TRBJ2-3|TRBD2|TRBV27|NA
TGTGCCAGCAGTTTTTCTCCTCTAGCGGGAGGTACAGATACGCAGTATTTT
CASSFSPLAGGTDTQYF
>TRBJ2-3|TRBD1|TRBV5-4|NA
TGTGCCAGCAGCTTGGTGGGTCAGGGGGCAACAGATACGCAGTATTTT
CASSLVGQGATDTQYF
>TRBJ2-1|NA|TRBV5-1|NA
TGCGCCAGCAGCCTCTTCGATGAGCAGTTCTTC
CASSLFDEQFF
>TRBJ2-1|TRBD2|TRBV28|NA
TGTGCCAGCCTCGGACTAGCGCCGAATGAGCAGTTCTTC
CASLGLAPNEQFF
>TRBJ2-5|NA|TRBV7-9|once
TGTGCCAGCAGCTTAAGCGGGTCGGAGACCCAGTACTTC
CASSLSGSETQYF
>TRBJ2-3|TRBD2|TRBV9|NA
TGTGCCAGCAGCGTATCGAGCGGGGGGGCCTCAGATACGCAGTATTTT
CASSVSSGGASDTQYF
>TRBJ2-1|TRBD1|TRBV14|NA
TGTGCCAGCAGCCAAGAACAGGGGGCGCCTGACAATGAGCAGTTCTTC
CASSQEQGAPDNEQFF
>TRBJ2-2|NA|TRBV19|NA
TGTGCCAGTAGTAAGCCGAGAGGGAGTGCGAACACCGGGGAGCTGTTTTTT
CASSKPRGSANTGELFF
>TRBJ1-5|TRBD1|TRBV6-6|NA
TGTGCCAGCAGGAGTGGCAGGGGGGAAGGGCAGCCCCAGCATTTT
CASRSGRGEGQPQHF
>TRBJ2-3|NA|TRBV27|NA
TGTGCCAGCAGCCCTGACGGTCGGGACACAGGCACAGATACGCAGTATTTT
CASSPDGRDTGTDTQYF
>TRBJ2-1|TRBD2|TRBV9|NA
TGTGCCAGCAGCGCGGGACTACATTCCTACAATGAGCAGTTCTTC
CASSAGLHSYNEQFF
>TRBJ2-7|TRBD1|TRBV14|NA
TGTGCCAGCAGCCACCCGGGACAGTACTACGAGCAGTACTTC
CASSHPGQYYEQYF
>TRBJ1-6|NA|TRBV6-4|NA
TGTGCCAGCAGCTCAGGGTCCGGAGATAATTCACCCCTCCACTTT
CASSSGSGDNSPLHF
>TRBJ2-1|NA|TRBV9|NA
TGTGCCAGCAGCGTACAGTTTAAGGCTAGCCTGAATGAGCAGTTCTTC
CASSVQFKASLNEQFF
>TRBJ1-6|NA|TRBV28|NA
TGTGCCAGCAGTTCCCCCAAAGAGGGGGGGAATAATTCACCCCTCCACTTT
CASSSPKEGGNNSPLHF
>TRBJ1-4|NA|TRBV28|few
TGTGCCAGTGGACAGTTAGGGGACGAAAAACTGTTTTTT
CASGQLGDEKLFF
>TRBJ1-2|NA|TRBV2|NA
TGTGCCAGCAGTGTAAGTCAGTGGTGGTCCTCTTCCTTC
CASSVSQWWSSSF
>TRBJ2-1|TRBD1|TRBV5-5|NA
TGTGCCAGCAGCGCCGGACAGGCTAGAAATGGTGAGCAGTTCTTC
CASSAGQARNGEQFF
>TRBJ2-7|TRBD1|TRBV28|once
TGTGCCAGCAGTCTATGGGACAGGGGAATCTCCTACGAGCAGTACTTC
CASSLWDRGISYEQYF
>TRBJ2-2|TRBD1|TRBV10-3|few
TGTGCCATCAGTAGTTCCGGGACAGGGGGGGCCGGGGAGCTGTTTTTT
CAISSSGTGGAGELFF
>TRBJ2-3|TRBD1|TRBV4-3|NA
TGCGCCAGCAGCCGACGGACAGGGGGCACAGATACGCAGTATTTT
CASSRRTGGTDTQYF
>TRBJ2-5|TRBD2|TRBV29-1|few
TGCAGCTCATTGGGCGGAACTAGCGGGAGAGGCGAGACCCAGTACTTC
CSSLGGTSGRGETQYF
>TRBJ2-7|NA|TRBV27|NA
TGTGCCAGCAGTTTACGCGGACAGCCGTCCTACGAGCAGTACTTC
CASSLRGQPSYEQYF
>TRBJ1-1|TRBD1|TRBV27|NA
TGTGCCAGCAGTTTACTACAGGGGGCAAGGTCCACTGAAGCTTTCTTT
CASSLLQGARSTEAFF
>TRBJ2-5|NA|TRBV5-1|once
TGCGCCAGCAGCTTGGGGACAGCTAAAGAGACCCAGTACTTC
CASSLGTAKETQYF
>TRBJ2-3|NA|TRBV27|few
TGTGCCAGCAGTCACCAGGCAGATACGCAGTATTTT
CASSHQADTQYF
>TRBJ2-2|NA|TRBV28|NA
TGTGCCAGCACCGAAGCAGGGGATGACGGGGAGCTGTTTTTT
CASTEAGDDGELFF
>TRBJ2-7|NA|TRBV10-3|NA
TGTGCCATCAGTGAGTCTATCTCCTACGAGCAGTACTTC
CAISESISYEQYF
>TRBJ2-5|NA|TRBV5-4|NA
TGTGCCAGCAGCTTGGGGGCGGAGACCCAGTACTTC
CASSLGAETQYF
>TRBJ2-3|TRBD2|TRBV5-1|NA
TGCGCCAGCAGCTTGGGGGGCAGCGGGGGTACTTCAGATACGCAGTATTTT
CASSLGGSGGTSDTQYF
>TRBJ1-6|TRBD1|TRBV18|few
TGTGCCAGCTCACCTATAACCGGGACAGGGGAAGGCAATTCACCCCTCCACTTT
CASSPITGTGEGNSPLHF
>TRBJ2-7|NA|TRBV19|once
TGTGCCAGTAGTATGAGGCCGCGCTCCTACGAGCAGTACTTC
CASSMRPRSYEQYF
>TRBJ2-5|TRBD1|TRBV5-1|NA
TGCGCCAGCAGCCCAACCCCCGGGACAGAAGAGACCCAGTACTTC
CASSPTPGTEETQYF
>TRBJ1-2|TRBD1|TRBV5-5|NA
TGTGCCAGCAGCTTAGTCTGGACAGGGGAGGACTATGGCTACACCTTC
CASSLVWTGEDYGYTF
>TRBJ2-7|NA|TRBV4-3|few
TGCGCCAGCAGCCAAGTACTAGTTTCTCACGAGCAGTACTTC
CASSQVLVSHEQYF
>TRBJ2-2|TRBD2|TRBV14|NA
TGTGCCACCTCCTACCGGGGGGGTTGGTCGAACACCGGGGAGCTGTTTTTT
CATSYRGGWSNTGELFF
>TRBJ1-5|TRBD1|TRBV13|NA
TGTGCCAGCAGCTATACAGGGGGAGGGCTATATAGCAATCAGCCCCAGCATTTT
CASSYTGGGLYSNQPQHF
>TRBJ2-1|NA|TRBV14|NA
TGTGCCAGCAGTCAAGGAGATGGTCGGGACACCCTAGGTCCTGAGCAGTTCTTC
CASSQGDGRDTLGPEQFF
>TRBJ2-1|TRBD1|TRBV2|once
TGTGCCAGGGGACAGGGGTCCTACAATGAGCAGTTCTTC
CARGQGSYNEQFF